This T cell receptor (beta chain) was sequenced in a study of cytomegalovirus exposure and HLA in healthy donors. The CDR3 totals 16 residues. The V gene's germline CDR1 is MDHEN and CDR2 SYDVKM. J was trimmed by 4 bases and V by 5 bases; bases with no gene match: 10. To note about this clone: Antigen specificity is unknown.

Vbeta (60) and Jbeta (13) primers were used in the PCR. Assay: immunoSEQ multiplex PCR; the TCRdb copy retains only in-frame clones and omits some. The table records 85,000 to 100,000 clones, roughly 79% of them present only once. Study-wide results and limits: V- and J-gene trimming of TCR beta was linked (in a later analysis) to a missense DCLRE1C variant. Later analysis showed most CMV-associated TCR beta chains appearing HLA-restricted.

The chain is built from TRBV28 and TRBJ1-5; 8 bases are a match to TRBD1. The sequenced sample was PBMCs. The sequence came from a woman between 40 and 50 years old in good health and CMV-seronegative. The DNA for the CDR3 is TGTGCCAGCAGTCGCGTACAGGGGGGAAGTAATCAGCCCCAGCATTTT. It yields the protein CASSRVQGGSNQPQHF.